These 30 T cell receptor beta chains came from one sample sequenced in a study of T cell responses to AZD1222 COVID-19 vaccine. The data were produced by immunoSEQ multiplex PCR, yet TCRdb's version contains in-frame clones alone and is incomplete. The sample has 200,000 or so clones, around 93% seen once. Specimen: peripheral blood, collected 28 days after the second AZD1222 dose. The origin of the receptors is an adult who received the AZD1222 COVID-19 vaccine.

The chain has TRBV4-2 and TRBJ1-5, with no clear D. The CDR3 totals 13 residues. V was trimmed by 0 bases and J by 6 bases, leaving 6 bases between them. The germline gives CDR1 LGHNA, CDR2 YNFKEQ. CDR3 residues: CASSQDRGQPQHF. CDR3 DNA: TGTGCCAGCAGCCAAGATAGAGGTCAGCCCCAGCATTTT.

This clone appeared once. This chain uses TRBV2 with TRBJ2-1; TRBD2 matches 12 bases. This CDR3 has 14 amino acids. Germline lookup yields CDR1 SNHLY and CDR2 FYNNEI. Losses at the gene ends were 7 bases for V and 6 bases for J; bases not matched to a gene: 4. The CDR3 nucleotides are TGTGCCAGCATGCGGACTAGCGGGACCAATGAGCAGTTCTTC. Encoded protein: CASMRTSGTNEQFF.

The chain links TRBV9 to TRBJ1-1; D ambiguous. The germline CDR1 and CDR2 sequences are SGDLS and YYNGEE. Trimming stripped 7 bases from V and 1 base from J, with 11 bases between. The CDR3 is 13 residues long. This CDR3 reads CASAGPPNTEAFF. Here the CDR3 DNA reads TGTGCCAGCGCAGGACCCCCGAACACTGAAGCTTTCTTT.

V usage is TRBV10-3 and J usage is TRBJ1-3, with a possible D match to TRBD1 (6 bases). Trimming removed 6 bases from V and 1 base from J, with 19 bases in between. The CDR3 loop spans 17 amino acids. Germline assignment: CDR1 ENHRY and CDR2 SYGVKD. CDR3 in DNA: TGTGCCATCAGGCCGGGGGTCGGGACAAATTCTGGAAACACCATATATTTT. Translation gives CAIRPGVGTNSGNTIYF.

V gene TRBV29-1 combines with J gene TRBJ1-3; a possible D gene is TRBD1 (5 bases). The CDR3 is made up of 13 amino acids. Germline loops: CDR1 SQVTM, CDR2 ANQGSEA. V lost 7 bases to trimming and J lost 2 bases, with 12 bases between them. CDR3 in amino acids: CSAFVGPGNTIYF. The CDR3 DNA sequence: TGCAGCGCCTTCGTGGGGCCTGGAAACACCATATATTTT. The full variable domain, in which reference TRBV29-1 and TRBJ1-3 provide the parts outside the CDR3, is SAVISQKPSRDICQRGTSLTIQCQVDSQVTMMFWYRQQPGQSLTLIATANQGSEATYESGFVIDKFPISRPNLTFSTLTVSNMSPEDSSIYLCSAFVGPGNTIYFGEGSWLTVV.

The rearrangement joins TRBV6-1 to TRBJ1-6; TRBD1 is a possible D gene (5 bases). Trimming took 2 bases from V and 6 from J, leaving 11 bases between them. Germline V gene data show CDR1 as MNHNS and CDR2 as SASEGT. The CDR3 totals 15 residues. CDR3 DNA sequence: TGTGCCAGCAGTGAAAGGTTGGGGCTTAATTCACCCCTCCACTTT. Its protein product is CASSERLGLNSPLHF.

This sequence joins TRBV7-8 and TRBJ1-5; D gene uncertain. This CDR3 region has 13 residues. The V and J ends lost 4 bases and 3 bases respectively, with 7 bases between them. From germline, CDR1 is SGHVS and CDR2 FQNEAQ. The CDR3 DNA reads as TGTGCCAGCAGCTACAGCCTCAATCAGCCCCAGCATTTT. As protein: CASSYSLNQPQHF. Together with reference TRBV7-8 and TRBJ1-5, the CDR3 gives the full variable domain: GAGVSQSPRYKVAKRGQDVALRCDPISGHVSLFWYQQALGQGPEFLTYFQNEAQLDKSGLPSDRFFAERPEGSVSTLKIQRTQQEDSAVYLCASSYSLNQPQHFGDGTRLSIL.

V gene TRBV5-1 combines with J gene TRBJ2-7, with D tentatively TRBD1 or TRBD2 (5 bases each). This CDR3 is 15 amino acids long. With 3 bases removed from V and 2 bases from J, the gap between germline ends came to 15 bases. In germline, CDR1 is SGHRS, CDR2 YFSETQ. In nucleotides, the CDR3 is TGCGCCAGCAGCTCGATCGGGGCAGGGACCTACGAGCAGTACTTC. Protein: CASSSIGAGTYEQYF.

This sequence joins TRBV5-1 and TRBJ2-3; no definite D call. Trimming removed 4 bases from V and 2 bases from J, with 11 bases in between. This CDR3 contains 14 residues. CDR1 and CDR2 from the germline V gene are SGHRS and YFSETQ. The CDR3 is CASSPLGPTDTQYF. The CDR3 nucleotides are TGCGCCAGCAGCCCTCTAGGACCCACAGATACGCAGTATTTT. The variable domain in full, with the rest retrieved from reference TRBV5-1 and TRBJ2-3, is KAGVTQTPRYLIKTRGQQVTLSCSPISGHRSVSWYQQTPGQGLQFLFEYFSETQRNKGNFPGRFSGRQFSNSRSEMNVSTLELGDSALYLCASSPLGPTDTQYFGPGTRLTVL.

This clone came up a few times. The chain couples TRBV27 to TRBJ2-1, with unresolved D. The CDR3 is 14 residues long. V lost 4 bases to trimming and J lost 0 bases, with 7 bases between them. Germline V gene sequence: CDR1 MNHEY, CDR2 SMNVEV (reference sequence). The CDR3 DNA follows: TGTGCCAGCAGTTCCCGTGACTCCTACAATGAGCAGTTCTTC. Protein: CASSSRDSYNEQFF.

The rearrangement links TRBV9 to TRBJ2-1, with D perhaps matching TRBD2 (5 bases). Germline V gives CDR1 SGDLS, CDR2 YYNGEE. Trimming shortened V by 4 bases and J by 7 bases, and 24 bases separated the two germline ends. The CDR3 contains 17 residues. CDR3 nucleotide sequence: TGTGCCAGCAGCCCGGATAGCGCGTTCAGAGTTCGGAATGAGCAGTTCTTC. Translated: CASSPDSAFRVRNEQFF.

The gene calls are TRBV6-5 and TRBJ1-6, with D unresolved. Looked up from germline, CDR1 is MNHEY and CDR2 is SVGAGI. This CDR3 is 13 amino acids long. V was pared by 6 bases and J by 6 bases, with 9 bases between. Written as DNA, the CDR3 is TGTGCCAGCAGCGCCGGACGTAATTCACCCCTCCACTTT. Its translation is CASSAGRNSPLHF.

This chain links TRBV28 with TRBJ2-3; 8 bases agree with TRBD1. J was trimmed by 11 bases and V by 10 bases; bases with no gene match: 14. Germline lookup yields CDR1 MDHEN and CDR2 SYDVKM. This CDR3 spans 13 amino acids. CDR3 DNA: TGTGCCATTCACTCGCAGGACAGGGCTGGGCAGTATTTT. Translation: CAIHSQDRAGQYF.

The rearrangement uses TRBV2 and TRBJ1-1, with D possibly matching TRBD1 (6 bases). The CDR3 consists of 14 residues. V lost 7 bases and J 5 bases, leaving 17 bases between the germline ends. From germline, CDR1 is SNHLY and CDR2 FYNNEI. In DNA, the CDR3 is TGTGCCAGCAATGAGGGGAGGGGGAAGACTGAAGCTTTCTTT. Protein sequence: CASNEGRGKTEAFF.

This chain connects TRBV7-8 to TRBJ1-2; D gene uncertain. Trimming pared 5 bases from V and 7 bases from J, leaving 14 bases between. The CDR3 covers 13 residues. Germline-derived CDR1 and CDR2 are SGHVS and FQNEAQ. This CDR3 reads CASSGGSSSGYTF. The CDR3 DNA sequence: TGTGCCAGCAGCGGCGGATCGTCGAGTGGCTACACCTTC.

This sequence joins TRBV18 and TRBJ2-2; the match to TRBD1 covers 7 bases. The CDR3 totals 16 residues. Per the germline V gene, CDR1 is KGHSH and CDR2 is LQKENI. J was trimmed by 0 bases and V by 6 bases; bases with no gene match: 7. CDR3: CASSSRTGANTGELFF. The CDR3 DNA sequence: TGTGCCAGCTCGTCTCGTACAGGGGCGAACACCGGGGAGCTGTTTTTT.

V is TRBV7-8 and J is TRBJ1-2; 7 nucleotides agree with TRBD1. The CDR3 consists of 14 residues. With 5 bases clipped from V and 7 bases from J, the junction kept 10 bases outside the gene matches. Germline loops: CDR1 SGHVS, CDR2 FQNEAQ. CDR3 sequence (DNA): TGTGCCAGCAGCAACCGGGACAGACGCGTTGGCTACACCTTC. Translated, it gives CASSNRDRRVGYTF.

The rearrangement links TRBV7-8 to TRBJ1-1, with 7 positions matching TRBD1. From germline, CDR1 is SGHVS and CDR2 FQNEAQ. V shed 5 bases and J 12 bases; nucleotides not matched to a gene: 9. CDR3 size: 12 residues. The CDR3 loop reads CASSPTGSATFF. CDR3 nucleotides: TGTGCCAGCAGCCCGACAGGGTCGGCGACTTTCTTT.

The genes are TRBV9 and TRBJ2-5, with D unclear. CDR1 and CDR2 (germline): SGDLS, YYNGEE. Trimming stripped 3 bases from V and 7 bases from J, with 10 bases between. The CDR3 loop spans 12 amino acids. The CDR3 region has the DNA TGTGCCAGCAGCGCCCACCCAGGGACCCAGTACTTC. Amino acid sequence: CASSAHPGTQYF. Full variable domain (remainder filled in from reference TRBV9 and TRBJ2-5): DSGVTQTPKHLITATGQRVTLRCSPRSGDLSVYWYQQSLDQGLQFLIQYYNGEERAKGNILERFSAQQFPDLHSELNLSSLELGDSALYFCASSAHPGTQYFGPGTRLLVL.

The chain recombines TRBV5-4 with TRBJ1-1; D perhaps matches TRBD1 (6 bases). V gave up 0 bases and J gave up 5 bases, with 14 bases separating them. This CDR3 spans 15 amino acids. Germline values: CDR1 SGHNT, CDR2 YYREEE (reference sequence). The CDR3 DNA reads as TGTGCCAGCAGCTTGGTACAGGGCCCGGGAACTGAAGCTTTCTTT. Translated: CASSLVQGPGTEAFF.

The chain has TRBV12-5 and TRBJ1-5; D unresolved. Germline V lookup: CDR1 LGHNT, CDR2 FRNRAP. This CDR3 spans 13 amino acids. V gave up 2 bases and J gave up 11 bases, with 13 bases separating them. CDR3: CASGLRPSTAQHF. Written as DNA, the CDR3 is TGTGCTAGTGGTTTGCGACCCTCAACCGCCCAGCATTTT.

V gene TRBV5-4 combines with J gene TRBJ1-3, with D maybe TRBD1 (6 bases). The germline CDR1 and CDR2 sequences are SGHNT and YYREEE (reference sequence). V was pared by 2 bases and J by 7 bases, with 13 bases between. The length of the CDR3 is 14 residues. CDR3 in DNA: TGTGCCAGCAGCTTCCAGGGGATAGAGAACACCATATATTTT. This translates into CASSFQGIENTIYF. The full variable domain, its missing parts supplied by reference TRBV5-4 and TRBJ1-3, is ETGVTQSPTHLIKTRGQQVTLRCSSQSGHNTVSWYQQALGQGPQFIFQYYREEENGRGNFPPRFSGLQFPNYSSELNVNALELDDSALYLCASSFQGIENTIYFGEGSWLTVV.

A single count supports this clone. The CDR3 bases are TGTGCCAGCAGTTCAGGGGAGAACTATGGCTACACCTTC. Amino acids: CASSSGENYGYTF. The gene calls are TRBV2 and TRBJ1-2, with a possible D match to TRBD1 (6 bases). Trimming stripped 5 bases from V and 2 bases from J, with 9 bases between. This CDR3 has 13 amino acids. Per germline, CDR1 SNHLY and CDR2 FYNNEI.

The table lists this clone with a count of one. The gene calls are TRBV9 and TRBJ1-3, with 7 bases identical to TRBD1. Unmatched junction bases numbered 5, after V lost 4 bases and J lost 1 base. The CDR3 is made up of 15 amino acids. Germline V gives CDR1 SGDLS, CDR2 YYNGEE. The CDR3 DNA reads as TGTGCCAGCAGCTCCGGGACAGAGTCTGGAAACACCATATATTTT. Its protein product is CASSSGTESGNTIYF.

The chain employs TRBV12-3 or TRBV12-4 and TRBJ1-2; D is unresolved. This CDR3 is 12 amino acids long. Trimming pared 1 base from V and 8 bases from J, leaving 8 bases between. The CDR3 region has the DNA TGTGCCAGCAGTTTAGGGGGTACAGGCTACACCTTC. Its translation is CASSLGGTGYTF.

The chain combines TRBV7-9 with TRBJ1-4; no reliable D call. V was clipped by 5 bases and J by 8 bases, with 12 bases between them. The germline V gene has CDR1 SEHNR and CDR2 FQNEAQ (reference sequence). The CDR3 sequence is 13 residues long. CDR3 coding DNA: TGTGCCAGCAGCCCCCCGATGGGGGAAAAACTGTTTTTT. It yields the protein CASSPPMGEKLFF.

This chain uses TRBV18 with TRBJ2-2; TRBD2 is a possible D gene (5 bases). V dropped 2 bases and J dropped 4 bases, with 17 bases sitting between them. Germline V gene lookup returns CDR1 KGHSH and CDR2 LQKENI. This CDR3 is built from 17 residues. CDR3 in amino acids: CASSPFETSAGTGELFF. For the CDR3, the DNA is TGTGCCAGCTCACCATTCGAGACGTCGGCGGGCACCGGGGAGCTGTTTTTT.

The chain carries TRBV4-3 and TRBJ1-4, with D hard to call. V shed 1 base and J shed 0 bases, with 6 bases lying between them. Germline V CDR1 and CDR2: LGHNA, YSLEER. The CDR3 spans 15 residues. The CDR3, as DNA: TGCGCCAGCAGCCAAGCGAAGGCAACTAATGAAAAACTGTTTTTT. Protein: CASSQAKATNEKLFF.

In DNA, the CDR3 is TGTGCCAGCAGCCCCAAGGGGACGAGCACTGAAGCTTTCTTT. Translating it yields CASSPKGTSTEAFF. The V and J genes are TRBV7-3 and TRBJ1-1; D might be TRBD1 (5 bases). The CDR3 extends over 14 amino acids. Looked up from germline, CDR1 is SGHTA and CDR2 is FQGTGA. V gave up 5 bases and J gave up 4 bases, with 14 bases separating them.

The chain is built from TRBV30 and TRBJ1-1; TRBD1 matches 8 bases. The CDR3 has 15 residues. Trimming took 2 bases from V and 3 from J; bases not matched to a gene: 8. Germline V gene data show CDR1 as GTSNPN and CDR2 as SVGIG (reference sequence). In DNA, the CDR3 is TGTGCCTGGAGTTACCAGGGGGCGAGGGACACTGAAGCTTTCTTT. It codes for CAWSYQGARDTEAFF.